What follows are 26 T cell receptor beta chains derived from one specimen sequenced in a study of T cell repertoires in cytomegalovirus infection. Via MiXCR, TCRdb re-called the reads, giving one row per CDR3 protein. In the table there are about 400,000 distinct CDR3 sequences, roughly 20% of which are singletons. The specimen sequenced was PBMCs. These receptors all stem from a human donor in good health (CMV status not recorded). Some clones in this sample may be carry-over from other donors' samples.

This clonotype has ten or more counts. The chain couples TRBV7-2 to TRBJ2-3; 7 nucleotides agree with TRBD1. Germline loops: CDR1 SGHTA, CDR2 FQGNSA. The CDR3 covers 14 residues. With 3 bases clipped from V and 6 bases from J, the junction kept 6 bases outside the gene matches. The CDR3 region is CASSFEGTADTQYF. Written as DNA, the CDR3 is TGTGCCAGCAGCTTTGAGGGGACAGCGGATACGCAGTATTTT.

This clonotype has a count of ten or more. This chain uses TRBV6-5 with TRBJ2-7; maybe TRBD1 (5 bases). Germline loops: CDR1 MNHEY, CDR2 SVGAGI. This CDR3 has 16 residues. V dropped 2 bases and J dropped 6 bases, with 20 bases sitting between them. The CDR3, as DNA: TGTGCCAGCAGTTACAATTCCAGGGTTGGGTCGCCCGAGCAGTACTTC. Encoded protein: CASSYNSRVGSPEQYF.

The chain combines TRBV6-1 with TRBJ2-3; no firm D call. The CDR3 is made up of 11 amino acids. Germline CDR1 reads MNHNS; CDR2 reads SASEGT. The V and J ends lost 6 bases and 6 bases respectively, with 7 bases between them. Here the CDR3 DNA reads TGTGCCAGCAGGACGCGGGATACGCAGTATTTT. This sequence encodes CASRTRDTQYF.

In this sample, this clonotype turned up a few times. The chain carries TRBV7-9 and TRBJ2-1; D remains ambiguous. This CDR3 is 12 amino acids long. Per the germline V gene, CDR1 is SEHNR and CDR2 is FQNEAQ (reference sequence). The V and J ends lost 1 base and 7 bases respectively, with 5 bases between them. The CDR3, as DNA: TGTGCCAGCAGCTTAGACCCTAATGAGCAGTTCTTC. Translated: CASSLDPNEQFF. The whole variable domain, remainder taken from reference TRBV7-9 and TRBJ2-1, is DTGVSQNPRHKITKRGQNVTFRCDPISEHNRLYWYRQTLGQGPEFLTYFQNEAQLEKSRLLSDRFSAERPKGSFSTLEIQRTEQGDSAMYLCASSLDPNEQFFGPGTRLTVL.

At least ten counts were recorded for this clonotype. This chain links TRBV2 with TRBJ2-7, with D perhaps matching TRBD1 (5 bases). Germline CDR1 and CDR2: SNHLY and FYNNEI. V was clipped by 6 bases and J by 3 bases, with 9 bases between them. This CDR3 has 12 residues. As DNA, the CDR3 is TGTGCCAGCAGCAGGGATTTCTACGAGCAGTACTTC. Amino acids: CASSRDFYEQYF.

This clonotype turned up a few times. V usage is TRBV7-9 and J usage is TRBJ1-2; no clear D gene. Between the trimmed V and J ends, which lost 2 bases and 2 bases, there was a span of 6 bases. CDR1 is SEHNR and CDR2 is FQNEAQ in the germline V gene (reference sequence). CDR3 size: 13 residues. In DNA form, the CDR3 reads TGTGCCAGCAGCTTAAATTTGAACTATGGCTACACCTTC. Its protein is CASSLNLNYGYTF.

This chain uses TRBV11-2 with TRBJ2-3; 8 nucleotides match TRBD2. With V trimmed by 3 bases and J by 2 bases, 4 bases remained unmatched. In germline, CDR1 is SGHAT, CDR2 FQNNGV. This CDR3 has 15 amino acids. The CDR3 DNA follows: TGTGCCAGCAGCTTTGAGCGGGGGATCACAGATACGCAGTATTTT. The encoded protein is CASSFERGITDTQYF.

This clonotype was recorded a few times. The genes are TRBV5-5 and TRBJ1-2; no reliable D call. The CDR3 sequence is 16 residues long. The V gene lost 0 bases and the J gene lost 3 bases, with 15 bases spanning the gap. Germline V gene lookup returns CDR1 SGHKS and CDR2 YYEKEE (reference sequence). CDR3 DNA: TGTGCCAGCAGCTTGGCCGGCAGATTCTATGACTATGGCTACACCTTC. Protein: CASSLAGRFYDYGYTF.

The rearrangement joins TRBV12-3 or TRBV12-4 to TRBJ1-1, with D possibly being TRBD1 (5 bases). Deletions cut 7 bases from V and 1 base from J, with 10 bases between. The CDR3 has 13 residues. This chain's CDR3 is CASKSQGNTEAFF. In nucleotides, the CDR3 is TGTGCCAGCAAATCGCAGGGGAACACTGAAGCTTTCTTT.

This clonotype was observed a few times. The rearrangement joins TRBV2 to TRBJ1-2; TRBD1 is a possible D gene (5 bases). Trimming removed 8 bases from V and 5 bases from J, with 18 bases in between. Germline assignment: CDR1 SNHLY and CDR2 FYNNEI. This CDR3 is 14 amino acids long. CDR3 sequence: CASDPGRFPYGYTF. The DNA for the CDR3 is TGTGCCAGCGATCCGGGACGGTTCCCTTATGGCTACACCTTC.

This clonotype has ten or more counts. The chain recombines TRBV7-2 with TRBJ2-2, with TRBD1 matching 10 bases. The CDR3 is 15 residues long. V dropped 5 bases and J dropped 7; count of bases not matched to a gene: 7. CDR1 SGHTA and CDR2 FQGNSA come from the germline V gene. The chain's CDR3 is CASSTTGTGVGELFF. For the CDR3, the DNA is TGTGCCAGCAGCACAACCGGGACAGGGGTCGGGGAGCTGTTTTTT.

The chain couples TRBV28 to TRBJ1-2, with a possible D match to TRBD1 (5 bases). Germline V gene sequence: CDR1 MDHEN, CDR2 SYDVKM. This CDR3 is 12 amino acids long. Trimming pared 3 bases from V and 6 bases from J, leaving 8 bases between. CDR3 in amino acids: CASSFKTDGYTF. DNA of the CDR3: TGTGCCAGCAGTTTTAAGACAGATGGCTACACCTTC.

The chain combines TRBV10-3 with TRBJ2-7, with 10 bases matching TRBD2. V was clipped by 6 bases and J by 3 bases; unmatched bases: 5. Germline V gene sequence: CDR1 ENHRY, CDR2 SYGVKD. The CDR3 has 14 amino acids. The CDR3 DNA sequence: TGTGCCATCAGCCCCGGGACTAGCGTCTACGAGCAGTACTTC. The encoded protein is CAISPGTSVYEQYF.

The sample holds a few counts of this clonotype. The chain uses TRBV15 and TRBJ2-5, with D possibly TRBD2 on 5 matching bases. The CDR3 is 15 residues long. V was clipped by 0 bases and J by 5 bases, with 13 bases between them. Germline assignment: CDR1 LNHNV and CDR2 YYDKDF (reference sequence). The CDR3 nucleotides read TGTGCCACCAGCAGAGATCGTGGCGGGCTGGAGACCCAGTACTTC. Amino acid sequence: CATSRDRGGLETQYF.

This clonotype was detected a few times. This clone may be a read error of a much larger clone one base away. The V and J genes are TRBV5-5 and TRBJ2-7; 10 positions agree with TRBD1. This CDR3 contains 14 residues. The J segment lost 0 bases and the V segment lost 3 bases, leaving 0 bases of the junction unmatched. CDR1 is SGHKS and CDR2 is YYEKEE in the germline V gene (reference sequence). CDR3 in DNA: TGTGCCAGCAGCTGGACAGGGGGCTCCTACGAGCAGTACTTC. It specifies CASSWTGGSYEQYF. The full variable domain, with the rest looked up from reference TRBV5-5 and TRBJ2-7, is DAGVTQSPTHLIKTRGQQVTLRCSPISGHKSVSWYQQVLGQGPQFIFQYYEKEERGRGNFPDRFSARQFPNYSSELNVNALLLGDSALYLCASSWTGGSYEQYFGPGTRLTVT.

This clonotype was seen many times. In DNA form, the CDR3 reads TGTGCCAGTCGGCGGGGCCATAATGAAAAACTGTTTTTT. This gives the protein CASRRGHNEKLFF. The J gene is TRBJ1-4, the V gene TRBV19; D is possibly TRBD1 (5 bases). V shed 8 bases and J shed 4 bases, with 11 bases lying between them. The germline V gene encodes CDR1 LNHDA and CDR2 SQIVND (reference sequence). The CDR3 has 13 residues.

The sample holds a few counts of this clonotype. The J gene is TRBJ2-3, the V gene TRBV6-1, with TRBD2 as a possible D gene (6 bases). Germline V CDR1 and CDR2: MNHNS, SASEGT. The CDR3 spans 14 residues. V dropped 2 bases and J dropped 3 bases, with 9 bases sitting between them. The CDR3 reads CASSEPGRTDTQYF. The CDR3 DNA follows: TGTGCCAGCAGTGAACCGGGGAGGACAGATACGCAGTATTTT.

This clonotype was counted between two and nine times. The chain couples TRBV2 to TRBJ1-5; 7 bases are a match to TRBD1. The J segment lost 5 bases and the V segment lost 3 bases, leaving 4 bases of the junction unmatched. This CDR3 has 14 amino acids. Germline assignment: CDR1 SNHLY and CDR2 FYNNEI. The DNA of the CDR3 is TGTGCCAGCAGTGAGGGGACAGAGGATCAGCCCCAGCATTTT. Translated, it gives CASSEGTEDQPQHF.

This clonotype was observed a few times. The chain uses TRBV5-5 and TRBJ1-5, with D unclear. CDR3 size: 14 residues. V gave up 1 base and J gave up 5 bases, with 10 bases separating them. Germline V gene sequence: CDR1 SGHKS, CDR2 YYEKEE (reference sequence). CDR3 loop: CASSLNPRDQPQHF. DNA for the CDR3: TGTGCCAGCAGCTTGAACCCACGGGATCAGCCCCAGCATTTT.

The chain couples TRBV20-1 to TRBJ2-1; possibly TRBD2 for D (5 bases). Trimming pared 5 bases from V and 0 bases from J, leaving 14 bases between. This CDR3 is 15 amino acids long. Germline V gene data show CDR1 as DFQATT and CDR2 as SNEGSKA (reference sequence). The CDR3 sequence: CSAFSSSRSYNEQFF. The CDR3 region has the DNA TGCAGTGCTTTCTCTAGCTCCCGCTCCTACAATGAGCAGTTCTTC.

The V gene is TRBV10-3, the J gene TRBJ2-1; D is perhaps TRBD2 (6 bases). CDR1 and CDR2 (germline): ENHRY, SYGVKD. The V and J ends lost 4 bases and 5 bases respectively, with 12 bases between them. The CDR3 has 14 amino acids. The CDR3 is CAISVSGRDNEQFF. CDR3 DNA: TGTGCCATCAGTGTCTCCGGGAGAGACAATGAGCAGTTCTTC.

This clonotype was counted only a few times. The chain uses TRBV20-1 and TRBJ2-3, with D maybe TRBD2 (6 bases). In germline, CDR1 is DFQATT, CDR2 SNEGSKA (reference sequence). V was clipped by 5 bases and J by 4 bases, with 19 bases between them. The CDR3 sequence is 15 residues long. The CDR3 is CSALTPGDFADTQYF. CDR3 coding DNA: TGCAGTGCTCTAACCCCGGGAGATTTTGCAGATACGCAGTATTTT.

The chain combines TRBV6-2 or TRBV6-3 with TRBJ1-5, with D perhaps TRBD1 (5 bases). The length of the CDR3 is 13 residues. The germline V gene encodes CDR1 MNHEY and CDR2 SVGEGT. The germline V and J ends were trimmed by 7 bases and 9 bases, with 16 bases remaining between them. CDR3 nucleotides: TGTGCCAGCACCGACCTAACAGGTCGGCCCCAGCATTTT. Translation gives CASTDLTGRPQHF.

In its sample, this clonotype was seen a few times. The chain is built from TRBV6-2 or TRBV6-3 and TRBJ2-1, with TRBD2 matching 8 bases. Germline values: CDR1 MNHEY, CDR2 SVGEGT. The CDR3 has 14 residues. Germline trimming cut 4 bases from V and 12 bases from J; bases unmatched to any gene: 11. The CDR3 protein is CASSLLAGPQTQFF. Written as DNA, the CDR3 is TGTGCCAGCAGTTTATTAGCGGGACCACAAACGCAGTTCTTC.

This clonotype was detected ten times or more. The V call is TRBV28, the J call TRBJ1-1; D unclear. Germline loops: CDR1 MDHEN, CDR2 SYDVKM. The V gene lost 10 bases and the J gene lost 4 bases, with 19 bases spanning the gap. The CDR3 contains 14 residues. The CDR3 loop is CATAWGLGGTEAFF. In DNA form, the CDR3 reads TGTGCCACGGCGTGGGGATTGGGAGGCACTGAAGCTTTCTTT.

This clonotype has ten or more counts. The chain employs TRBV7-6 and TRBJ1-6; maybe TRBD1 (5 bases). Germline values: CDR1 SGHVS, CDR2 FNYEAQ. The CDR3 length is 16 residues. V was trimmed by 5 bases and J by 2 bases, leaving 13 bases between them. CDR3 sequence reads: CASSESGFPYNSPLHF. DNA for the CDR3: TGTGCCAGCAGCGAGTCAGGGTTTCCCTATAATTCACCCCTCCACTTT. Using reference TRBV7-6 and TRBJ1-6 for the parts outside the CDR3, the full variable domain is GAGVSQSPRYKVTKRGQDVALRCDPISGHVSLYWYRQALGQGPEFLTYFNYEAQQDKSGLPNDRFSAERPEGSISTLTIQRTEQRDSAMYRCASSESGFPYNSPLHFGNGTRLTVT.